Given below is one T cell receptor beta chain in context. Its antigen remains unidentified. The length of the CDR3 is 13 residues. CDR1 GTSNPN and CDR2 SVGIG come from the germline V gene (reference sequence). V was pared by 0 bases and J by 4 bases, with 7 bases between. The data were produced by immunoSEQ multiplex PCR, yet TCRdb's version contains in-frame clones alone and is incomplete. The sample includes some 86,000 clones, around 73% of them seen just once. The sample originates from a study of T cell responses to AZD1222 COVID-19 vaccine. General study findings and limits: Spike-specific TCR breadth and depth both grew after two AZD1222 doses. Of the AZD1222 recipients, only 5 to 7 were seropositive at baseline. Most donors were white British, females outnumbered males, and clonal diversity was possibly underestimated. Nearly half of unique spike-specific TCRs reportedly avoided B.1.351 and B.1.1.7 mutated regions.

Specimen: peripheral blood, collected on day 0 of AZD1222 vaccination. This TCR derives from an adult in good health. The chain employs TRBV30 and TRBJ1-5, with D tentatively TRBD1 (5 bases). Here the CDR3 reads CAWSVQGNQPQHF. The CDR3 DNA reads TGTGCCTGGAGTGTTCAGGGAAATCAGCCCCAGCATTTT.